These 7 T cell receptor beta chains were sequenced from one sample in a study of blood T cell repertoires in COVID-19. Using immunoSEQ multiplex PCR, the repertoire was profiled, and TCRdb retains in-frame clones only, with some absent. The sample consists of approximately 270,000 clones, almost 90% of them appearing once. Sequenced sample: peripheral blood. All receptors derive from an older man with acute or convalescent COVID-19.

The table lists this clone with a count of one. The chain couples TRBV5-1 to TRBJ2-4; perhaps TRBD2 as D (7 bases). Germline loops: CDR1 SGHRS, CDR2 YFSETQ. The CDR3 covers 17 residues. Deletions cut 5 bases from V and 0 bases from J, with 18 bases between. The CDR3 loop is CASRPEGGTLAKNIQYF. The CDR3 DNA reads as TGCGCCAGCAGGCCCGAGGGGGGGACCTTAGCCAAAAACATTCAGTACTTC.

The rearrangement joins TRBV5-1 to TRBJ2-1; D unclear. This CDR3 has 17 amino acids. Germline CDR1 is SGHRS and CDR2 is YFSETQ. V gave up 0 bases and J gave up 2 bases, with 15 bases separating them. The CDR3 protein is CASSLEYSLRPYNEQFF. The CDR3, as DNA: TGCGCCAGCAGCTTGGAGTACTCCCTGAGGCCCTACAATGAGCAGTTCTTC.

The chain carries TRBV12-5 and TRBJ2-3; D is unresolved. Germline CDR1 reads LGHNT; CDR2 reads FRNRAP. V lost 7 bases to trimming and J lost 2 bases, with 10 bases between them. The CDR3 extends over 13 amino acids. The CDR3 sequence is CASAPTVTDTQYF. The CDR3 coding sequence is TGTGCTAGTGCCCCGACTGTCACAGATACGCAGTATTTT.

The chain links TRBV7-2 to TRBJ2-5; 8 positions match TRBD1. V was pared by 4 bases and J by 4 bases, with 5 bases of the junction left unmatched. The length of the CDR3 is 14 residues. Germline CDR1 reads SGHTA; CDR2 reads FQGNSA. This chain's CDR3 is CASSSHGQGETQYF. The DNA of the CDR3 is TGTGCCAGCAGCTCACACGGACAGGGAGAGACCCAGTACTTC.

This clone has just one count. The chain is built from TRBV7-2 and TRBJ1-5; 11 bases align to TRBD1. Trimming took 3 bases from V and 6 from J; bases not matched to a gene: 4. This CDR3 has 15 amino acids. Germline assignment: CDR1 SGHTA and CDR2 FQGNSA. This CDR3 is CASSLEGQGGQPQHF. The CDR3 bases are TGTGCCAGCAGCTTGGAGGGACAGGGGGGTCAGCCCCAGCATTTT.

V gene TRBV5-1 combines with J gene TRBJ2-7, with D tentatively TRBD2 (6 bases). Trimming left V 0 bases short and J 2 bases short, with 9 bases between. In germline, CDR1 is SGHRS, CDR2 YFSETQ. This CDR3 has 14 amino acids. The CDR3 DNA reads TGCGCCAGCAGCTTGGGAGGGGAGGCCTACGAGCAGTACTTC. It is translated as CASSLGGEAYEQYF. The full variable domain, completed using reference TRBV5-1 and TRBJ2-7, is KAGVTQTPRYLIKTRGQQVTLSCSPISGHRSVSWYQQTPGQGLQFLFEYFSETQRNKGNFPGRFSGRQFSNSRSEMNVSTLELGDSALYLCASSLGGEAYEQYFGPGTRLTVT.

The chain employs TRBV19 and TRBJ2-7; TRBD2 aligns across 8 bases. The germline gives CDR1 LNHDA, CDR2 SQIVND (reference sequence). V trimming: 3 bases; J trimming: 6 bases; junction bases outside the gene matches: 10. CDR3 size: 15 residues. CDR3 sequence (DNA): TGTGCCAGTAGTATTGGAGCCCGGGGGGGGGCCGAGCAGTACTTC. Translation: CASSIGARGGAEQYF.